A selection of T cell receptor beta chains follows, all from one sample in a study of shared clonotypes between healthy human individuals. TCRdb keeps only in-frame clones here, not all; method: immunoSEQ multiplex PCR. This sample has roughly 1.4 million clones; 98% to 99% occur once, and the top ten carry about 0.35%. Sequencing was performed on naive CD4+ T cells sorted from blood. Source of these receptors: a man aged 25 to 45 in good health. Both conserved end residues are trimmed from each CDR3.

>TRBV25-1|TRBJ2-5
ASSDPGLAGETQY
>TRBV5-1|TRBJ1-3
ASSPQLAGTGNTIY
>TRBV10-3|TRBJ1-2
AISNTQGAVKGYT
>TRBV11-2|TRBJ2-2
ASRHRETGELF
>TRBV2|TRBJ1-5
ASSVAKTGFSNQPQH
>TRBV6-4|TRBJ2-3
ASSDQRGDTQY
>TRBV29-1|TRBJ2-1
SVEGQGEQSEQF
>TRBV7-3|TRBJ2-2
ASSLNPGTGELF
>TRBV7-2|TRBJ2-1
ASSLAAGANEQF
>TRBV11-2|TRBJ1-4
ASSSRTGVYEKLF
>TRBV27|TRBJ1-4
ASSLARTNEKLF
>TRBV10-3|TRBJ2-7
AISQGYEQY
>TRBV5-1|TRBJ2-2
ASSLVQGPNTGELF
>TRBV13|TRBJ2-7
ASSSRGVSYEQY
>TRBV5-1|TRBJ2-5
ASSPGTAETQY
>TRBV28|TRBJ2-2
ASSYLQGTGELF
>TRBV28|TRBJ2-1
ASSSPGQTPNEQF
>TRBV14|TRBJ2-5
ASSQEGSGRGGNQETQY
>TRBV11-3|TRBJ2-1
ASSLVGSSGSHNEQF
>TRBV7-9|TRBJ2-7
ASSLFERAYEQY
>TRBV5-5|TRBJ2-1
ASSRPVGPGYNEQF
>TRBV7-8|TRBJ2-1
ASSLKGFEQF
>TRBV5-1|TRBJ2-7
ASSYWGGTTSRYEQY
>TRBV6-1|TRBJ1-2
ASRQEHTLWYGYT
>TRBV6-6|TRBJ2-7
ASGLASSYEQY
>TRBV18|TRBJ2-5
ASSPQLETQY
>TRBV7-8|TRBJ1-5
ASSLYRDRTYQPQH
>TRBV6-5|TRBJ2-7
ASSYSRDRVRQY
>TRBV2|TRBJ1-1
ASINRGNTEAF
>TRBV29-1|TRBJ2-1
SVEEGVPYNEQF
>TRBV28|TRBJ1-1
ALSRQGAGNTEAF
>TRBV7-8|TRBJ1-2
ASSRKQELYGYT
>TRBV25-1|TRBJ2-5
ASSERGATQY
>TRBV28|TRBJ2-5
ASSLWSGGQGRVGLQETQY
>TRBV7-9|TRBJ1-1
ASRRDRGMNTEAF
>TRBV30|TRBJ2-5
AWSFLPGTGPGRETQY
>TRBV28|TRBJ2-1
ASSPAAGRAGNEQF